This TCR beta chain was retrieved from a study of beta chain features in type 1 diabetes. The CDR3 runs to 15 residues. Germline V gene lookup returns CDR1 SGHNT and CDR2 YYREEE (reference sequence). Trimming pared 3 bases from V and 0 bases from J, leaving 13 bases between. Since all of the isolated RNA was reverse transcribed, expressed TCRB transcripts were what got sequenced. Clones were read by immunoSEQ multiplex PCR, and TCRdb kept only the in-frame ones, dropping some. The table includes 130,000 to 150,000 clones, under 60% detected once. This clonotype was sampled from a man between 18 and 35 years old in good health. The chain joins TRBV5-4 to TRBJ2-7, with D perhaps matching TRBD1 (6 bases). Material for sequencing was Tregs from blood. In nucleotides, the CDR3 is TGTGCCAGCAGCTCCACCGGGACACTCTCCTACGAGCAGTACTTC. Protein sequence: CASSSTGTLSYEQYF.